This T cell receptor (beta chain) was found in a study of cytomegalovirus exposure and HLA in healthy donors. PCR employed 60 Vbeta and 13 Jbeta primers. TCRdb keeps only in-frame clones here, not all; method: immunoSEQ multiplex PCR. The sample includes under 150,000 clones, 84% of them seen just once. The TCR originated in a boy aged 2 to 10 in good health and CMV-seronegative. Sequencing used PBMCs.

This chain's CDR3 is CASSARWDRGGFFYGYTF. CDR3 bases: TGTGCCAGCAGTGCACGGTGGGACAGGGGGGGTTTTTTCTATGGCTACACCTTC. The chain joins TRBV6-1 to TRBJ1-2; 11 bases line up with TRBD1. Trimming removed 4 bases from V and 4 bases from J; junction bases left unmatched: 14. This CDR3 spans 18 amino acids. In germline, CDR1 is MNHNS, CDR2 SASEGT.